These T cell receptor beta chains were read from a single sample in a study of T cell repertoires in cytomegalovirus infection. For these TCRs, the target antigens are not known. TCRdb re-analysed the reads in MiXCR, keeping a single row per CDR3 protein. Counted here are a few hundred thousand distinct CDR3 sequences, about 39% occurring once; the ten biggest clones make up 48%. The sample consisted of cultured PBMCs, taken from culture after CMV antigen stimulation. These receptors came from a human donor in good health (CMV status not recorded). Some clones in this sample may be carry-over from other donors' samples. The CDR3 runs from the conserved cysteine through the conserved F or W. Fields, in order: D gene, J gene, clone size, V gene, CDR3 DNA, CDR3 protein. The D gene is left open where the match is weak. The size entry is marked missing in some rows and otherwise reads once, few, many or a size class.

D: -
J: TRBJ1-1
size: many
V: TRBV7-2
DNA: TGTGCCAGCAGCCTGTACAGGGACACTGAAGCTTTCTTT
CDR3: CASSLYRDTEAFF

D: TRBD2
J: TRBJ2-7
size: -
V: TRBV7-8
DNA: TGTGCCAGCAGCTCCCGGCGGCTAGCGGGGGGACAGCAGTACTTC
CDR3: CASSSRRLAGGQQYF

D: TRBD1
J: TRBJ1-2
size: -
V: TRBV19
DNA: TGTGCCAGTAGTACAAGGGACAGCTCAGGAGTATACACCTTC
CDR3: CASSTRDSSGVYTF

D: TRBD1
J: TRBJ2-7
size: few
V: TRBV19
DNA: TGTGCCAGACCGGGACAGGGATTTCCCTACGAGCAGTACTTC
CDR3: CARPGQGFPYEQYF

D: -
J: TRBJ2-7
size: few
V: TRBV6-1
DNA: TGTGCCAGCTGGCTGGACGAAACGACATCCTACGAGCAGTACTTC
CDR3: CASWLDETTSYEQYF

D: -
J: TRBJ2-3
size: few
V: TRBV5-1
DNA: TGCGCCAGCAGCTTGGCCGGTCTTTCGGGGGCAGATACGCAGTATTTT
CDR3: CASSLAGLSGADTQYF

D: -
J: TRBJ1-2
size: -
V: TRBV5-4
DNA: TGTGCCAGCAGCTTCCGGGACAAGGACTATGGCTACACCTTC
CDR3: CASSFRDKDYGYTF

D: -
J: TRBJ1-1
size: few
V: TRBV12-3/TRBV12-4
DNA: TGTGCCAGCAGTTTACGGGCAGCCGGGGGCACTGAAGCTTTCTTT
CDR3: CASSLRAAGGTEAFF

D: TRBD1
J: TRBJ2-7
size: few
V: TRBV6-1
DNA: TGTGCCAGCAGTGAAGCGATAGGGCAGGGGGCCAACTACGAGCAGTACTTC
CDR3: CASSEAIGQGANYEQYF

D: -
J: TRBJ1-1
size: -
V: TRBV7-3
DNA: TGTGCCAGCAGCCCTTCCACTGGACAGAAGAACACTGAAGCTTTCTTT
CDR3: CASSPSTGQKNTEAFF

D: -
J: TRBJ1-1
size: -
V: TRBV5-1
DNA: TGCGCCAGCAGCCAGACAGCGGGGAACACTGAAGCTTTCTTT
CDR3: CASSQTAGNTEAFF

D: -
J: TRBJ2-2
size: -
V: TRBV20-1
DNA: TGCAGTGCCCGGGGGCCGATACCCGGGGAGCTGTTTTTT
CDR3: CSARGPIPGELFF

D: TRBD2
J: TRBJ2-1
size: -
V: TRBV20-1
DNA: TGCAGTGCTAGTACAGGGACTAGCGGGGCCTACAATGAGCAGTTCTTC
CDR3: CSASTGTSGAYNEQFF

D: -
J: TRBJ1-1
size: -
V: TRBV19
DNA: TGTGCCAGTAGTACCCCCGACAGGCCCTTAATAGGGGCTTTCTTT
CDR3: CASSTPDRPLIGAFF

D: -
J: TRBJ2-5
size: -
V: TRBV2
DNA: TGTGCCAGCAGTGAAGCAACAGGGAGGCCGCCGTACCAAGAGACCCAGTACTTC
CDR3: CASSEATGRPPYQETQYF

D: -
J: TRBJ2-3
size: many
V: TRBV7-9
DNA: TGTGCCAGCAGCCGGCTGTCAGGAACTAGCACAGATACGCAGTATTTT
CDR3: CASSRLSGTSTDTQYF

D: -
J: TRBJ1-6
size: -
V: TRBV7-2
DNA: TGTGCCAGCAGCTTAGGGCAGGGATCCTCACCCCTCCACTTT
CDR3: CASSLGQGSSPLHF

D: TRBD2
J: TRBJ2-7
size: -
V: TRBV6-8
DNA: TGTGCCAGCAGACTCCGGGACTTCCCGGGAGGGGAGTCCTACGAGCAGTACTTC
CDR3: CASRLRDFPGGESYEQYF

D: -
J: TRBJ2-3
size: -
V: TRBV27
DNA: TGTGCCCGACCTCAGGGAACCTGCACAGATACGCAGTATTTT
CDR3: CARPQGTCTDTQYF

D: -
J: TRBJ2-4
size: few
V: TRBV4-1
DNA: TGCGCCAGCAGCCCCCAGAAGGGGTCCACGAAAGTTAACATTCAGTACTTC
CDR3: CASSPQKGSTKVNIQYF

D: -
J: TRBJ2-5
size: -
V: TRBV12-3/TRBV12-4
DNA: TGTGCCAGCAGTTCTGACCACGAAGAGACCCAGTACTTC
CDR3: CASSSDHEETQYF

D: TRBD1
J: TRBJ1-5
size: -
V: TRBV7-2
DNA: TGTGCCAGCAGCTTCGAACAGGGGCCCCAGCCCCAGCATTTT
CDR3: CASSFEQGPQPQHF

D: -
J: TRBJ2-2
size: -
V: TRBV2
DNA: TGTGCCACCAGAATCAATTCGAACACCGGGGAGCTGTTTTTT
CDR3: CATRINSNTGELFF

D: -
J: TRBJ1-6
size: few
V: TRBV7-2
DNA: TGTGCCAGCAGCACGCGGATCTGGTCACCCCTCCACTTT
CDR3: CASSTRIWSPLHF

D: -
J: TRBJ2-2
size: -
V: TRBV12-3/TRBV12-4
DNA: TGTGCCAGCAGTTTACTCCAGGGTGCGGTGGAGCTGTTTTTT
CDR3: CASSLLQGAVELFF

D: -
J: TRBJ1-6
size: few
V: TRBV6-6
DNA: TGTGCCAGCAGTTACTCTGGGGGCGGGAATTCACCCCTCCACTTT
CDR3: CASSYSGGGNSPLHF

D: -
J: TRBJ2-2
size: -
V: TRBV7-2
DNA: TGTGCCAGCAGCCGAGGGGCGGACTACACCGGGGAGCTGTTTTTT
CDR3: CASSRGADYTGELFF

D: -
J: TRBJ1-1
size: -
V: TRBV19
DNA: TGTGCCAGTAGTATTCTTAGAGCAGCTTTCTTT
CDR3: CASSILRAAFF

D: -
J: TRBJ2-2
size: few
V: TRBV27
DNA: TGTGCCAGCAGTTCCCTATCCGGAACCGGGGAGCTGTTTTTT
CDR3: CASSSLSGTGELFF

D: TRBD2
J: TRBJ2-5
size: -
V: TRBV4-3
DNA: TGCGCCAGCAGCCCCACACTAGCGGGAGGGGAAGAGACCCAGTACTTC
CDR3: CASSPTLAGGEETQYF

D: -
J: TRBJ2-1
size: -
V: TRBV6-5
DNA: TGTGCCAGCAGTTACGGCCCGGACCCCAATGAGCAGTTCTTC
CDR3: CASSYGPDPNEQFF

D: TRBD2
J: TRBJ2-1
size: -
V: TRBV7-4
DNA: TGTGCCAGCAGCTCAAACGGACTAGCGGTCTACAATGAGCAGTTCTTC
CDR3: CASSSNGLAVYNEQFF

D: -
J: TRBJ2-3
size: -
V: TRBV12-3/TRBV12-4
DNA: TGTGCCAGCAGACCTAGGGGTGCAGATACGCAGTATTTT
CDR3: CASRPRGADTQYF